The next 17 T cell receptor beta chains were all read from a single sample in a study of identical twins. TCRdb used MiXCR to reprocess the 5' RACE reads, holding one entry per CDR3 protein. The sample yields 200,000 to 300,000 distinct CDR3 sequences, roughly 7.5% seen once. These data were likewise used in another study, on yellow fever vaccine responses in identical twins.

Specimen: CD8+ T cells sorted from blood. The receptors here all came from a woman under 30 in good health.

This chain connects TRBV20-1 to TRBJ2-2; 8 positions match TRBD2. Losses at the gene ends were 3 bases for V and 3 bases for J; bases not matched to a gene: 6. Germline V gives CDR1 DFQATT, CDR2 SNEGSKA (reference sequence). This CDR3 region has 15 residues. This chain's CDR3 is CSASDLAGDTGELFF. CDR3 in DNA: TGCAGTGCTAGTGACCTAGCGGGTGACACCGGGGAGCTGTTTTTT.

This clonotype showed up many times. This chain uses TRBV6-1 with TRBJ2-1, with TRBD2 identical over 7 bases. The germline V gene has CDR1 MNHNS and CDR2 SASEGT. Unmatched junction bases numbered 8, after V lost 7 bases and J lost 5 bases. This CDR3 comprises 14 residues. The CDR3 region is CASTPGGSNNEQFF. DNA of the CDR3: TGTGCCAGCACGCCGGGGGGTTCCAACAATGAGCAGTTCTTC.

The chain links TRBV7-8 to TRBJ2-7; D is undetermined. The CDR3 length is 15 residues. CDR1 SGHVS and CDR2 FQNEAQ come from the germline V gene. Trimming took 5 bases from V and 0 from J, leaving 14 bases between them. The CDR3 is CASSVTPTSSYEQYF. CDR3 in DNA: TGTGCCAGCAGCGTGACACCAACAAGCTCCTACGAGCAGTACTTC.

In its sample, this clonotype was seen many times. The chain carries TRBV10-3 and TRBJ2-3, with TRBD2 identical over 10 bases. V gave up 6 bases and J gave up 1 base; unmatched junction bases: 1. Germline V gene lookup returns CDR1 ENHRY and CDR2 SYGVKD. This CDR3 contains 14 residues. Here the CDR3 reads CAIRSGGGTDTQYF. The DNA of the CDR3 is TGTGCCATCAGGAGCGGGGGGGGCACAGATACGCAGTATTTT.

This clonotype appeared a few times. CDR3 protein: CASSGTGDWANEQFF. Written as DNA, the CDR3 is TGTGCCAGCAGTGGAACGGGGGATTGGGCCAATGAGCAGTTCTTC. The rearrangement joins TRBV2 to TRBJ2-1, with D maybe TRBD2 (6 bases). The V end lost 4 bases, the J end lost 6 bases, and 16 bases lay between the germline ends. Germline V gives CDR1 SNHLY, CDR2 FYNNEI. CDR3 length equals 15 residues.

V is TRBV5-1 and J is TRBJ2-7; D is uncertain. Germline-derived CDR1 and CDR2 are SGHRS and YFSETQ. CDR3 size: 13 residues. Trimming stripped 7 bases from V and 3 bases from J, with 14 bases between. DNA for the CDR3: TGCGCCAGCGCCCTGGCACTTGGCTACGAGCAGTACGTC. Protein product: CASALALGYEQYV.

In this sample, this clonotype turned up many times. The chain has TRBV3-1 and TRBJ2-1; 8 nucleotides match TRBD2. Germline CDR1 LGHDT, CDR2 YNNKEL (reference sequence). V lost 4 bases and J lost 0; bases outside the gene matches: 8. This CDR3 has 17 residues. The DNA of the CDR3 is TGTGCCAGCAGCCTACTGTCAGCGGGGGACTCCTACAATGAGCAGTTCTTC. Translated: CASSLLSAGDSYNEQFF.

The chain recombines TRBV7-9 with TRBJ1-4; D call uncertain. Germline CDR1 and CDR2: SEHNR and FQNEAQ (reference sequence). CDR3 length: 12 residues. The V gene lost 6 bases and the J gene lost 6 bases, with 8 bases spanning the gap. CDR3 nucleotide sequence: TGTGCCAGCAGTAGAACAGATGAAAAACTGTTTTTT. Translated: CASSRTDEKLFF.

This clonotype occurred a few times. The CDR3 coding sequence is TGTGCCACTAGCTTGAGCTCCTACAATGAGCAGTTCTTC. Residues: CATSLSSYNEQFF. The chain links TRBV7-3 to TRBJ2-1; tentative D call: TRBD2 (5 bases). Trimming pared 10 bases from V and 0 bases from J, leaving 10 bases between. Germline CDR1 reads SGHTA; CDR2 reads FQGTGA. The CDR3 runs to 13 residues. The entire variable domain, with the rest obtained from reference TRBV7-3 and TRBJ2-1, is as follows: GAGVSQTPSNKVTEKGKYVELRCDPISGHTALYWYRQSLGQGPEFLIYFQGTGAADDSGLPNDRFFAVRPEGSVSTLKIQRTERGDSAVYLCATSLSSYNEQFFGPGTRLTVL.

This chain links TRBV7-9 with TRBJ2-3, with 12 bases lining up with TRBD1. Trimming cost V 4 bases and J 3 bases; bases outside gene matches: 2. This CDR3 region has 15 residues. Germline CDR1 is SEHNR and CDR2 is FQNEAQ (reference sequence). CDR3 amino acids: CASSSGQGATDTQYF. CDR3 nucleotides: TGTGCCAGCAGCTCGGGACAGGGGGCGACAGATACGCAGTATTTT.

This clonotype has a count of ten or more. The DNA of the CDR3 is TGTGCCAGCAGTAATCCTCAGGGCCTAATGCACAATGAGCAGTTCTTC. This translates into CASSNPQGLMHNEQFF. J is TRBJ2-1 and V is TRBV25-1; tentative D call: TRBD1 (5 bases). Germline CDR1 reads MGHDK; CDR2 reads SYGVNS. The CDR3 length is 16 residues. V was cut by 5 bases and J by 5 bases, with 19 bases left in between.

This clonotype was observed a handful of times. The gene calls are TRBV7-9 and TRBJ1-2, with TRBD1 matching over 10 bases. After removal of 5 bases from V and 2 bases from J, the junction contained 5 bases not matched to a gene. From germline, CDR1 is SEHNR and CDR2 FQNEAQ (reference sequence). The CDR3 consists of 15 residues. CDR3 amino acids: CASSTGTGVNYGYTF. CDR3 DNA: TGTGCCAGCAGCACCGGGACAGGGGTCAACTATGGCTACACCTTC.

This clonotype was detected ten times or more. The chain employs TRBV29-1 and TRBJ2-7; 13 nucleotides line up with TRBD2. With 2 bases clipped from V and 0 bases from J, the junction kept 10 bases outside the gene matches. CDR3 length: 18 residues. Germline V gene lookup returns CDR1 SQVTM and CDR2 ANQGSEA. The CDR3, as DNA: TGCAGCGTTGAATCCCGGACTAGCGGGAGCCGGTCCTCCTACGAGCAGTACTTC. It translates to CSVESRTSGSRSSYEQYF.

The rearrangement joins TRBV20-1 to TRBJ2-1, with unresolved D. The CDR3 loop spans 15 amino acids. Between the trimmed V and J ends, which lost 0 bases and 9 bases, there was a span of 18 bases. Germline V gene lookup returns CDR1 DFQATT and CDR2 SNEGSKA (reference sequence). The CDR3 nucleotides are TGCAGTGCTAGAGATTGGGCCACGAGTGGGATTGAGCAGTTCTTC. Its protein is CSARDWATSGIEQFF.

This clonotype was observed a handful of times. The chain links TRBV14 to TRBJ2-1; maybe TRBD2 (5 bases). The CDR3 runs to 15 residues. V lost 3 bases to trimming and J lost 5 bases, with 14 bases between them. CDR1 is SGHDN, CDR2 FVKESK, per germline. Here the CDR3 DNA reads TGTGCCAGCAGCCACCGGACTTCGGGAAACAATGAGCAGTTCTTC. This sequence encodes CASSHRTSGNNEQFF.

Here the CDR3 DNA reads TGTGCCTGCACCCCCTGGACTAGCGGGGAGACGAACACCGGGGAGCTGTTTTTT. This translates into CACTPWTSGETNTGELFF. This rearrangement joins TRBV3-1 to TRBJ2-2; 12 bases match TRBD2. The germline V gene encodes CDR1 LGHDT and CDR2 YNNKEL (reference sequence). This CDR3 has 18 amino acids. The ends lost 11 bases at V and 0 bases at J; junction bases unmatched: 13.

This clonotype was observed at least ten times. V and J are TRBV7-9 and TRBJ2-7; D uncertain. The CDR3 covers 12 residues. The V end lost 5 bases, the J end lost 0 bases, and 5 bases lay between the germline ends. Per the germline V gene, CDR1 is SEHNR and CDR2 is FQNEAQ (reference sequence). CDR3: CASSTDSYEQYF. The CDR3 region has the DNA TGTGCCAGCAGCACGGACTCCTACGAGCAGTACTTC.